This T cell receptor (beta chain) was identified during a study of shared clonotypes between healthy human individuals. Broader study findings: Represented genetic and exposure-history diversity was restricted by having few donors.

As regards this clone: Its antigen is not identified. Other DNA sequences within the sample encode an identical CDR3.

Selected positively for CCR7 and CD45RO-negative, naive CD8 cells excluded terminally differentiated effector memory CD45RA+ cells. Clones were sequenced by immunoSEQ multiplex PCR, and TCRdb holds only the in-frame ones, with some missing. Here the sample spans 1.5 million to 2.5 million clones, about 95% being singletons. Germline values: CDR1 SGHTA, CDR2 FQGNSA. The CDR3 runs 12 residues. V was clipped by 3 bases and J by 3 bases, with 6 bases between them. Sequences were obtained from naive CD8+ T cells sorted from blood. The chain recombines TRBV7-2 with TRBJ2-7; TRBD1 is a possible D gene (5 bases). This clonotype was sampled from a man younger than 35 in good health. The CDR3 DNA reads TGTGCCAGCAGCTTTGACAGCTACGAGCAGTACTTC. This sequence encodes CASSFDSYEQYF.